Listed below are T cell receptor beta chains from one sample, sequenced in a study of cytomegalovirus exposure and HLA in healthy donors. TCRdb's copy holds only in-frame clones and misses some; the assay was immunoSEQ multiplex PCR. The sample lists over 150,000 clones, about four fifths occurring once. The sequenced sample consisted of PBMCs. The receptors here all came from a man aged 18 to 35 in good health and CMV-seronegative. CDR3s leave out the opening cysteine and the closing phenylalanine or tryptophan. Each record gives: CDR3 protein, V gene, J gene.

CDR3aa: ASSSRDSSTGELF; v_gene: TRBV5-6; j_gene: TRBJ2-2
CDR3aa: ASSRGVGEKLF; v_gene: TRBV2; j_gene: TRBJ1-4
CDR3aa: ASSAPGTANTGELF; v_gene: TRBV7-6; j_gene: TRBJ2-2
CDR3aa: ASSPRFATNEKLF; v_gene: TRBV6-5; j_gene: TRBJ1-4
CDR3aa: ASSGQGARTEAF; v_gene: TRBV9; j_gene: TRBJ1-1
CDR3aa: ASSPIVGLQTYEQY; v_gene: TRBV11-2; j_gene: TRBJ2-7
CDR3aa: ASSLDFWETQY; v_gene: TRBV5-5; j_gene: TRBJ2-5
CDR3aa: ASSWREGVVNEQF; v_gene: TRBV11-2; j_gene: TRBJ2-1
CDR3aa: ASSPSTGADGYT; v_gene: TRBV18; j_gene: TRBJ1-2
CDR3aa: ASSPNRADTQY; v_gene: TRBV7-3; j_gene: TRBJ2-3
CDR3aa: ASSQAKGAAF; v_gene: TRBV4-1; j_gene: TRBJ1-1
CDR3aa: ASSLASGTTDSPLH; v_gene: TRBV7-9; j_gene: TRBJ1-6
CDR3aa: ASSPAASEINEQF; v_gene: TRBV19; j_gene: TRBJ2-1
CDR3aa: ASSDGESNEQF; v_gene: TRBV6-4; j_gene: TRBJ2-1
CDR3aa: ASSYPVMEQY; v_gene: TRBV6-5; j_gene: TRBJ2-7
CDR3aa: ASGADRTGNTIY; v_gene: TRBV28; j_gene: TRBJ1-3
CDR3aa: ASSLYRLAEAF; v_gene: TRBV11-2; j_gene: TRBJ1-1
CDR3aa: ASSETSGSLQEQF; v_gene: TRBV7-3; j_gene: TRBJ2-1
CDR3aa: ASSGVNTIY; v_gene: TRBV6-1; j_gene: TRBJ1-3
CDR3aa: ASSLNWANYGYT; v_gene: TRBV5-4; j_gene: TRBJ1-2
CDR3aa: ASTPKQGSNQPQH; v_gene: TRBV18; j_gene: TRBJ1-5
CDR3aa: ASRQRLAGEINEQF; v_gene: TRBV4-1; j_gene: TRBJ2-1
CDR3aa: ASSSQGPEQY; v_gene: TRBV7-2; j_gene: TRBJ2-7
CDR3aa: ASSQGLLRVMNTEAF; v_gene: TRBV14; j_gene: TRBJ1-1
CDR3aa: ASSKEAKNSPLH; v_gene: TRBV7-8; j_gene: TRBJ1-6
CDR3aa: SVGGRDTEAF; v_gene: TRBV29-1; j_gene: TRBJ1-1
CDR3aa: SACSPYEQY; v_gene: TRBV20-1; j_gene: TRBJ2-7
CDR3aa: ASSPPGQGGTEAF; v_gene: TRBV18; j_gene: TRBJ1-1
CDR3aa: ASSSLSGRTYEQY; v_gene: TRBV6-5; j_gene: TRBJ2-7
CDR3aa: SKGQGDNSPLH; v_gene: TRBV29-1; j_gene: TRBJ1-6
CDR3aa: ASSIKPPLADTQY; v_gene: TRBV7-3; j_gene: TRBJ2-3
CDR3aa: ATSRDRQGSDTQY; v_gene: TRBV15; j_gene: TRBJ2-3
CDR3aa: ASSQVWRTGSYNEQF; v_gene: TRBV4-3; j_gene: TRBJ2-1
CDR3aa: ARSLPGHSNEQY; v_gene: TRBV5-3; j_gene: TRBJ2-7
CDR3aa: ASSLGLAGIGSYEQY; v_gene: TRBV7-2; j_gene: TRBJ2-7
CDR3aa: ASSAPSRNEQF; v_gene: TRBV5-4; j_gene: TRBJ2-1
CDR3aa: ASSLDPGGTDTQY; v_gene: TRBV11-1; j_gene: TRBJ2-3
CDR3aa: AISNPGSLNYGYT; v_gene: TRBV10-3; j_gene: TRBJ1-2
CDR3aa: ASSVQYGQDQYNEQF; v_gene: TRBV9; j_gene: TRBJ2-1
CDR3aa: ASRENFMNTEAF; v_gene: TRBV6-1; j_gene: TRBJ1-1
CDR3aa: ASSVRQGADTQY; v_gene: TRBV9; j_gene: TRBJ2-3
CDR3aa: ASSVKNRGSYEQY; v_gene: TRBV5-4; j_gene: TRBJ2-7
CDR3aa: ASRSGGTEAF; v_gene: TRBV9; j_gene: TRBJ1-1
CDR3aa: ASSQPGGLPRSEQF; v_gene: TRBV4-2; j_gene: TRBJ2-1
CDR3aa: ASGGEDPDTQY; v_gene: TRBV6-4; j_gene: TRBJ2-3
CDR3aa: SATFSGRAGTGELF; v_gene: TRBV29-1; j_gene: TRBJ2-2
CDR3aa: ASSYSVTGGANGYT; v_gene: TRBV6-5; j_gene: TRBJ1-2
CDR3aa: ASSLQPPTGNNQPQH; v_gene: TRBV7-6; j_gene: TRBJ1-5
CDR3aa: ASGLPQGDRETQY; v_gene: TRBV6-5; j_gene: TRBJ2-5
CDR3aa: AIMTSGLTDEQF; v_gene: TRBV10-3; j_gene: TRBJ2-1
CDR3aa: ASSFTGDVYEQY; v_gene: TRBV27; j_gene: -
CDR3aa: ATRQGGNTGELF; v_gene: TRBV5-1; j_gene: TRBJ2-2
CDR3aa: SVGLLAGGYNEQF; v_gene: TRBV29-1; j_gene: TRBJ2-1
CDR3aa: ATKRTSSYNEQF; v_gene: TRBV27; j_gene: TRBJ2-1
CDR3aa: ASSPWESANTGELF; v_gene: TRBV18; j_gene: TRBJ2-2
CDR3aa: ASSLPRGTGELF; v_gene: TRBV6-1; j_gene: TRBJ2-2
CDR3aa: ASSYSGTSGSNEQF; v_gene: TRBV6-6; j_gene: TRBJ2-1
CDR3aa: ASSRTGENTEAF; v_gene: TRBV18; j_gene: TRBJ1-1
CDR3aa: ASSIGYNTEAF; v_gene: TRBV19; j_gene: TRBJ1-1
CDR3aa: ASSPSAGLLAEQY; v_gene: TRBV7-3; j_gene: TRBJ2-7